These T cell receptor beta chains were read from a single sample in a study of cytomegalovirus exposure and HLA in healthy donors. The method was immunoSEQ multiplex PCR; TCRdb's version includes in-frame clones alone and lacks a portion of them. The profile shows around 180,000 clones, about four fifths of them singletons. Source material: PBMCs. Source of these receptors: a man aged 25 to 45 in good health and CMV-seropositive. Both conserved end residues are part of each CDR3. A D gene is named only where the DNA matches it firmly. Clone size is shown for a subset of rows, as once, few, many or a class of expanded clone.

D gene	V gene	J gene	clone size	CDR3 DNA	CDR3 protein
TRBD2	TRBV7-2	TRBJ2-1	.	TGTGCCAGCAGCTTACTCCTAGCGGGAGGGTACAATGAGCAGTTCTTC	CASSLLLAGGYNEQFF
TRBD1	TRBV28	TRBJ1-5	.	TGTGCCAGCAGTTTAGACAGGGAGAGCCAGCCCCAGCATTTT	CASSLDRESQPQHF
TRBD1	TRBV27	TRBJ1-3	.	TGTGCCAGCAGTATGACAGGGGGAAACACCATATATTTT	CASSMTGGNTIYF
.	TRBV14	TRBJ1-2	.	TGTGCCAGCAGCCAAGCGCGGGCCGGTTATGGCTACACCTTC	CASSQARAGYGYTF
.	TRBV6-5	TRBJ2-7	.	TGTGCCAGCGGAGCGGAGACCCCCTACGAGCAGTACTTC	CASGAETPYEQYF
.	TRBV5-1	TRBJ2-7	.	TGCGCCAGCAGCTCAGGGTACGAGCAGTACTTC	CASSSGYEQYF
TRBD2	TRBV15	TRBJ2-1	.	TGTGCCACCAGCAGAGCTACTTCGACTAGCCTCCCTCTGTTTCACCAGTTCTTC	CATSRATSTSLPLFHQFF
TRBD1	TRBV4-2	TRBJ1-2	.	TGTGCCAGCAGCCGAATCGGGACAGGGAGCAACGGCTACACCTTC	CASSRIGTGSNGYTF
.	TRBV5-1	TRBJ2-1	.	TGCGCCAGCAGCTCTCTCGTACGCGACAATGAGCAGTTCTTC	CASSSLVRDNEQFF
.	TRBV7-2	TRBJ1-2	.	TGTGCCAGCAGCTTAGAGGCGGTAGCCTATGGCTACACCTTC	CASSLEAVAYGYTF
TRBD1	TRBV5-1	TRBJ2-7	.	TGCGCCAGCCGGTCGGCCGGGACAGGGAGACACGAGCAGTACTTC	CASRSAGTGRHEQYF
TRBD1	TRBV5-1	TRBJ1-1	.	TGCGCCAGCAGCTTGGAATTAACAGGGGGGGGTAATGAAGCTTTCTTT	CASSLELTGGGNEAFF
.	TRBV10-3	TRBJ2-7	.	TGTGCCATCAGTGAGTCTGAGGACGAGCAGTACTTC	CAISESEDEQYF
.	TRBV21-1	TRBJ2-2	.	TGTGCCAGCAGCAAAGCGCGGCAGGGGGCGGGGAACACCGGGGAGCTGTTTTTT	CASSKARQGAGNTGELFF
.	TRBV7-2	TRBJ2-6	.	TGTGCCAGCAGCTTAGTTGGTACAGGGAGACAAACTGGGGCCAACGTCCTGACTTTC	CASSLVGTGRQTGANVLTF
TRBD1	TRBV29-1	TRBJ2-5	.	TGCAGCGTGCCGGACAGGGTGGGTGTAGTAACCCAGTACTTC	CSVPDRVGVVTQYF
.	TRBV7-9	TRBJ1-2	.	TGTTCCAGCAACCCGGGGGGGGCGGATGGCTACACCTTC	CSSNPGGADGYTF
.	TRBV5-6	TRBJ2-5	.	TGTGCCAGCAGCTTGATTGGGCAGCAAGAGACCCAGTACTTC	CASSLIGQQETQYF
.	TRBV7-3	TRBJ2-6	once	TGTGCCAGCAGCTCAACTGGGGCCAACGTCCTGACTTTC	CASSSTGANVLTF
.	TRBV27	TRBJ1-4	few	TGTGCCAGCAGTTTAACCGGGATGTCGGATGAAAAACTGTTTTTT	CASSLTGMSDEKLFF
TRBD2	TRBV15	TRBJ2-2	.	TGTGCCACCAGCAGAGATCGGGGGGGCTCTTTATCCGGGGAGCTGTTTTTT	CATSRDRGGSLSGELFF
TRBD2	TRBV28	TRBJ2-7	.	TGTGCCAGCAGTGGGGCTAGCGGCTCCTACGAGCAGTACTTC	CASSGASGSYEQYF
TRBD2	TRBV6-4	TRBJ2-3	.	TGTGCCAGCAGTGCGACTAGCGGGGGGGCCATAAATACGCAGTATTTT	CASSATSGGAINTQYF
.	TRBV7-9	TRBJ1-1	.	TGTTCCAGCAGCCCGGGAGGGAGGGAGACTGAAGCTTTCTTT	CSSSPGGRETEAFF
.	TRBV6-1	TRBJ2-7	few	TGTGCCAGCAGTGAAGTCCTAGCCGGCGCCTACGAGCAGTACTTC	CASSEVLAGAYEQYF
TRBD1	TRBV5-6	TRBJ2-7	.	TGTGCCAGCAGCTTGGCGGGACAGGGAAGACACGAGCAGTACTTC	CASSLAGQGRHEQYF
.	TRBV2	TRBJ1-2	.	TGTGCCAGCAGTCCAAGAGGCTCCGATGGCTACACCTTC	CASSPRGSDGYTF
TRBD1	TRBV5-4	TRBJ2-7	few	TGTGCCAGCAGCTCCACAGGGGCCCATAGGTCCTACGAGCAGTACTTC	CASSSTGAHRSYEQYF
.	TRBV5-1	TRBJ2-5	.	TGCGCCAGCGGGCGGGAAATAACCCAAGAGACCCAGTACTTC	CASGREITQETQYF
.	TRBV9	TRBJ1-1	.	TGTGCCAGGCCCCCGGGGGGACCCCGAGAAGCTTTCTTT	CARPPGGPREAFF
TRBD2	TRBV6-5	TRBJ2-5	.	TGTGCCAGCAGTTACGTGACTAGCGGGTCTGAGACCCAGTACTTC	CASSYVTSGSETQYF
TRBD2	TRBV27	TRBJ2-7	.	TGTGCCAGCAGTTTAGCTAGCGGGGCCTCCTACGAGCAGTACTTC	CASSLASGASYEQYF
TRBD1	TRBV30	TRBJ2-6	.	TGTGCCTGGACGGGACAGGGCTTGAGTCTGGGGACTGGGGCCAACGTCCTGACTTTC	CAWTGQGLSLGTGANVLTF
.	TRBV19	TRBJ1-3	.	TGTGCCAGTAAACCACGGTCGGGAATGGGCTCTGGAAACACCATATATTTT	CASKPRSGMGSGNTIYF
.	TRBV27	TRBJ1-5	.	TGTGCCAGCAGTCCCAGGTTCCTTAATCAGCCCCAGCATTTT	CASSPRFLNQPQHF
.	TRBV4-3	TRBJ2-1	.	TGCGCCAGCAGCCAAGAGGAGGACCTAGCTTATGAGCAGTTCTTC	CASSQEEDLAYEQFF
TRBD1	TRBV6-5	TRBJ1-2	.	TGTGCCAGCAGAGGGACAGCCCGACACCCCTATGGCTACACCTTC	CASRGTARHPYGYTF